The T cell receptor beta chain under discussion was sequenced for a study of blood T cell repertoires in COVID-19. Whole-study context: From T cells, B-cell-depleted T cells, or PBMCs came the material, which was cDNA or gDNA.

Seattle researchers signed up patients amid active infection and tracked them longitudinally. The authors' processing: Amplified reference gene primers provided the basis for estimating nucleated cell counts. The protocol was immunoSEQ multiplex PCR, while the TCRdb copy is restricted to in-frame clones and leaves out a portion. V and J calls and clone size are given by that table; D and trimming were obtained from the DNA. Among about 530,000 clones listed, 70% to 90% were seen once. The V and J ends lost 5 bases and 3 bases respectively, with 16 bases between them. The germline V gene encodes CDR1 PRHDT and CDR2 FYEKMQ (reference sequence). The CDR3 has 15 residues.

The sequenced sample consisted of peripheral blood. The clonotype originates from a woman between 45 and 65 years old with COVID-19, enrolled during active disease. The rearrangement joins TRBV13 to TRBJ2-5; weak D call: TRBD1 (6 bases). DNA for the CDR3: TGTGCCAGCAGCCCCTCCGGGACACTAAAAGAGACCCAGTACTTC. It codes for CASSPSGTLKETQYF.